Listed here is a single T cell receptor (beta chain). Antigen unknown. This entry is derived from a study of siplizumab effects on memory and regulatory T cells. Study at large: Without drug or with siplizumab at about 0.97 ug/mL, mixed lymphocyte reactions were set up in pairs.

Researchers cocultured the mixed lymphocyte reaction cells at 37°C for 6 days. Method: immunoSEQ multiplex PCR; TCRdb's copy keeps in-frame clones and lacks some. Of around 9,500 clones listed, around 40% are singletons. From germline, CDR1 is MNHEY and CDR2 SMNVEV (reference sequence). The ends lost 5 bases at V and 5 bases at J; junction bases unmatched: 17. The CDR3 loop spans 18 amino acids. Study-wide results and caveats: Both greater diversity than memory cells and a major contribution to the alloresponse seemed to characterize naive T cells.

The J gene is TRBJ2-7, the V gene TRBV27, with 11 bases identical to TRBD2. Sequencing input: CFSE-low (dividing) CD4+ T cells sorted from an allogeneic mixed lymphocyte reaction. This receptor was taken from a human donor in good health; the cells came from an allogeneic mixed lymphocyte reaction. This CDR3 reads CASSRPPRNSGRENEQYF. The CDR3 DNA follows: TGTGCCAGCAGTAGGCCCCCTAGGAATAGCGGGAGGGAGAACGAGCAGTACTTC.